This T cell receptor (beta chain) was observed in a study of T-cell reconstitution after alpha-beta-depleted transplantation in children. Unique molecular identifiers featured in how the TCRbeta library was prepared. TCRdb re-called the PCR reads with MiXCR, one entry per CDR3 protein. The table has 490,000 or so distinct CDR3 sequences, approximately 12% seen once. The germline gives CDR1 DFQATT, CDR2 SNEGSKA (reference sequence). The CDR3 runs 15 residues. Comments on this clonotype: This may be a read error: a much more frequent sequence differs by one nucleotide.

The sequence derives from a human donor who donated a stem cell graft to a child with combined immunodeficiency. The chain links TRBV20-1 to TRBJ2-1, with 7 positions matching TRBD2. Sequences were derived from PBMCs from the stem cell graft donor, sampled from the stem cell graft. The CDR3 nucleotides are TGCAGTGCTAGAGATCTGGCTAGCGGAGTGGAGGAGCAGTTGTTC. Residues: CSARDLASGVEEQLF.